This T cell receptor beta chain was recorded in a study of blood T cell repertoires in COVID-19 (dated by TCRdb to the early 2020s). For the wider study: Collaborator samples came from the United States, Italy and Spain and covered acute and convalescent phases of COVID-19. The prospective study material was composed of cDNA or gDNA derived from T cells, B-cell-depleted T cells, or PBMCs. Deeply sampled blood TCRbeta repertoires from subjects exposed to, actively infected with, or recovered from COVID-19 were included in the dataset. The repertoires were released in a freely available public database meant as a resource for research on the immune response to SARS-CoV-2. Samples were obtained from the ongoing ImmuneRACE study (first 160 participants) and from over a thousand subjects provided by 6 global collaborators. A de-identified subject ID, COVID-19 status, age in years and sex were almost always included in the sample metadata. Where available, HLA class I and class II types were taken from metadata supplied by the sample provider and were not determined by assay-based typing.

The collaborating institutions used their own protocols to collect whole blood in K2EDTA tubes. For TCRbeta analysis, collaborators shipped samples in one of three forms: frozen whole blood, isolated PBMCs, or DNA extracted from either of those sample types. Study-level results and caveats: The quantity of clinical and demographic metadata differed by source and by participant and was supplied without curation.

This clone has just one count. The antigen this receptor binds is unknown. Base quality data are lacking; no much larger clone is found one base away. TCRbeta CDR3 regions were amplified from genomic DNA by means of the immunoSEQ Assay, a bias-controlled multiplex PCR. Per the original workflow: Nucleated cell counts per sample were estimated from amplification of reference gene primers within the assay. To quantify the absolute abundance of each unique TCRbeta CDR3 rearrangement, sequence reads were collapsed and filtered. For each sample, productive Simpson clonality was calculated by taking the square root of Simpson's diversity index across productive rearrangements. TCRdb's version of the immuneACCESS table is confined to in-frame rearrangements and falls short of the full clone set. An unresolved V gene accounts for under half of the shortfall where checked; the remainder is of unknown origin. V, J and clone size reflect that table, while D and trimming were determined from the DNA. This sample has approximately 300,000 clones in its table, and 90% of those were observed once. The ten largest clones take up roughly 3.6% of the sample.

The specimen was peripheral blood. This clonotype was sampled from a woman aged 40 to 50 with acute or convalescent COVID-19.

Here is the DNA: TGTGCCTGGACAGGTTCGGGGTCTGGAAACACCATATATTTT. It translates to CAWTGSGSGNTIYF. The rearrangement joined TRBV30 to TRBJ1-3, with no reliable assignment of the D segment. Inclusive of the bounding cysteine and phenylalanine, the CDR3 is 14 residues long. Only CDR3 DNA is held: 42 bases, read in frame from base 1. V is pared back by 4 bases and J by 1 base, with 11 bases lying between the germline termini. CDR1 is given as GTSNPN and CDR2 as SVGIG, both from the germline V gene (reference sequence).